The clone carrying this TCR beta chain has more than one count but fewer than ten. The whole isolated RNA underwent reverse transcription, so sequencing captured expressed TCRB transcripts. Libraries were prepared by immunoSEQ multiplex PCR; TCRdb keeps only in-frame clonotypes and omits some of them. The table has about 150,000 clones, 11% seen once. Via CD45RO/CCR7/CD25/CD127/CD95/CD27, cells of the CD4+ naive, central memory, regulatory and stem cell-like memory subsets were sorted. The sample is drawn from a study of beta chain features in type 1 diabetes. Study at large: Healthy donors, compared against patients, showed similar age, gender and cell yields.

CDR1 and CDR2 (germline): SGHTA, FQGNSA. The CDR3 covers 17 residues. V lost 4 bases and J lost 3, with 21 bases in between. This clonotype was obtained from a man younger than 30 in good health. The sequenced sample was central memory CD4+ T cells from blood. This chain links TRBV7-2 with TRBJ1-2; D call uncertain. CDR3 nucleotides: TGTGCCAGCAGCTCGTCGTATCCTCCCACAGCTCACTATGGCTACACCTTC. This sequence encodes CASSSSYPPTAHYGYTF. The full variable domain, completed using reference TRBV7-2 and TRBJ1-2, is GAGVSQSPSNKVTEKGKDVELRCDPISGHTALYWYRQSLGQGLEFLIYFQGNSAPDKSGLPSDRFSAERTGGSVSTLTIQRTQQEDSAVYLCASSSSYPPTAHYGYTFGSGTRLTVV.